These T cell receptor beta chains were read from a single sample in a study of blood T cell repertoires in COVID-19. Libraries were prepared by immunoSEQ multiplex PCR; TCRdb keeps only in-frame clonotypes and omits some of them. The sample shows around 130,000 clones, 65% to 85% of them seen only once. The sequencing sample was made of peripheral blood. The receptors originated from a man between 70 and 80 years old with acute or convalescent COVID-19. The CDR3 runs from the conserved cysteine through the conserved F or W. D genes are given only for firm matches. Size is omitted from some rows. Given values are once, few, many or a class for expanded clones.

.	TRBD2	TRBV7-3	TRBJ2-5	CASSLTSGGAHETQYF	TGTGCCAGCAGCTTAACTAGCGGGGGGGCCCATGAGACCCAGTACTTC
.	TRBD1	TRBV5-1	TRBJ1-1	CASSLRAGGNTEAFF	TGCGCCAGCAGCTTGAGGGCAGGGGGGAACACTGAAGCTTTCTTT
few	.	TRBV5-1	TRBJ1-2	CASSSLGTAEACTF	TGCGCCAGCAGCTCTTTAGGAACGGCGGAGGCATGCACCTTC
.	TRBD1	TRBV5-4	TRBJ2-7	CASSLRGLGNYEQYF	TGTGCCAGCAGCTTAAGGGGGCTGGGGAACTACGAGCAGTACTTC
.	TRBD2	TRBV3-1/TRBV3-2	TRBJ2-1	CASSQGGRGGFNEQFF	TGTGCCAGCAGCCAAGGAGGACGGGGGGGCTTCAATGAGCAGTTCTTC
once	.	TRBV5-1	TRBJ2-3	CASSLAPGFSDTQYF	TGCGCCAGCAGCTTGGCCCCGGGGTTCTCAGATACGCAGTATTTT
.	.	TRBV6-2/TRBV6-3	TRBJ2-4	CASSPTKIENIQYF	TGTGCCAGCAGTCCCACAAAAATCGAAAACATTCAGTACTTC
once	TRBD1	TRBV5-1	TRBJ1-1	CASERGDSSMNTEAFF	TGCGCCAGCGAGAGGGGGGACAGTAGCATGAACACTGAAGCTTTCTTT
.	.	TRBV19	TRBJ1-3	CASSIFWASPGNTIYF	TGTGCCAGTAGTATTTTTTGGGCTTCACCTGGAAACACCATATATTTT
.	TRBD1	TRBV18	TRBJ1-2	CASSPTGQNGYTF	TGTGCCAGCTCACCAACGGGACAGAATGGCTACACCTTC
once	TRBD1	TRBV30	TRBJ1-2	CASRTLQGGVNYGYTF	TGTGCCTCCCGCACCCTCCAGGGGGGAGTTAACTATGGCTACACCTTC
.	TRBD2	TRBV11-2	TRBJ2-7	CASSYPGLGAYEQYF	TGTGCCAGCAGCTACCCCGGACTAGGGGCCTACGAGCAGTACTTC
.	TRBD1	TRBV6-5	TRBJ1-6	CASRPDRGRSPLHF	TGTGCCAGCAGACCCGACAGGGGGAGATCACCCCTCCACTTT
.	.	TRBV3-1/TRBV3-2	TRBJ1-6	CASSQASSYNSPLHF	TGTGCCAGCAGCCAAGCCAGCTCCTATAATTCACCCCTCCACTTT
.	.	TRBV29-1	TRBJ2-5	CSVESGEETQYF	TGCAGCGTTGAAAGCGGAGAAGAGACCCAGTACTTC
.	.	TRBV12-2	TRBJ1-4	CASRSSNRDRERGRNEKLFF	TGTGCAAGTCGCTCATCAAACCGGGACAGGGAAAGGGGGCGGAATGAAAAACTGTTTTTT
.	.	TRBV18	TRBJ1-1	CASSPRRQDGTEAFF	TGTGCCAGCTCACCACGACGCCAGGATGGCACTGAAGCTTTCTTT
.	.	TRBV28	TRBJ1-4	CASSLLGANEKLFF	TGTGCCAGCAGCCTCCTTGGGGCAAATGAAAAACTGTTTTTT